This T cell receptor beta chain was observed in a study of breast tumors, draining lymph nodes, adjacent tissues. The CDR3 covers 15 residues. The germline CDR1 and CDR2 sequences are SGHTA and FQGNSA. Trimming removed 5 bases from V and 3 bases from J; junction bases left unmatched: 4. TCRdb independently ran MiXCR on the multiplex PCR reads; one entry per CDR3 protein. The sample carries 140,000 or so distinct CDR3 sequences, about 31% recorded once. The lymph nodes were axillary draining lymph nodes from breast cancer patients. Sequenced sample: axillary lymph node tissue. The V gene is TRBV7-2, the J gene TRBJ2-2; 9 bases align to TRBD2. The TCR comes from a female donor with breast cancer. Some clones in this sample may be carry-over from other donors' samples. CDR3 in amino acids: CASSEAGGDTGELFF. In DNA form, the CDR3 reads TGTGCCAGCAGCGAGGCGGGGGGGGACACCGGGGAGCTGTTTTTT.